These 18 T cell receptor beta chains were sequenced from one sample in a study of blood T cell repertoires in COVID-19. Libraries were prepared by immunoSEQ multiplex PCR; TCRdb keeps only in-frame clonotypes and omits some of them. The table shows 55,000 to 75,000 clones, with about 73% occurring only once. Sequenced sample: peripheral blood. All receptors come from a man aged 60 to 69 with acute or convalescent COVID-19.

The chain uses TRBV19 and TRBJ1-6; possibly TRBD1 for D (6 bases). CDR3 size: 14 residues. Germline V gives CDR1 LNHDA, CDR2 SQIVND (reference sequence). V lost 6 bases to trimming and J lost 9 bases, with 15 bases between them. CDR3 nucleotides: TGTGCCAGTAGAGACAGGTCCTCCATTTCACCCCTCCACTTT. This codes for CASRDRSSISPLHF.

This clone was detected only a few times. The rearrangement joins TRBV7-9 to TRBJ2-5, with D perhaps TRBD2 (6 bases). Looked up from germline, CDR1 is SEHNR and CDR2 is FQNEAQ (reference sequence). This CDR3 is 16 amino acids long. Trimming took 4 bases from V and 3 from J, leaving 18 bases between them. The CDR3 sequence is CASSYSSGDWEETQYF. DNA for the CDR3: TGTGCCAGCAGCTATAGCTCCGGGGACTGGGAAGAGACCCAGTACTTC.

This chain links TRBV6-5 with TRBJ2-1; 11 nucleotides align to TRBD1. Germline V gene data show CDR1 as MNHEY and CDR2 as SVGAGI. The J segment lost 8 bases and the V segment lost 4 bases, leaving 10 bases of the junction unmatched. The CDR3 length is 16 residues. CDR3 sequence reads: CASSWLSGQGGDEQFF. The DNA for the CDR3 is TGTGCCAGCAGTTGGTTATCGGGACAGGGGGGGGATGAGCAGTTCTTC.

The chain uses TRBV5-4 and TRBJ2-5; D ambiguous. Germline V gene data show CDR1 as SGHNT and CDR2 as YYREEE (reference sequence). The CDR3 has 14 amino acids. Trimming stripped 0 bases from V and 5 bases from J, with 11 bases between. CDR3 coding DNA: TGTGCCAGCAGCTTGGCAGGCGTACTGGAGACCCAGTACTTC. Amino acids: CASSLAGVLETQYF.

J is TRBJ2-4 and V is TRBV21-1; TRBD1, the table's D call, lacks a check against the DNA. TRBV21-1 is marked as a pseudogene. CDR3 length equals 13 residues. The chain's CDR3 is CASSKSGAGVQYF. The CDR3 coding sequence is TGTGCCAGCAGCAAATCAGGGGCTGGTGTTCAGTACTTC.

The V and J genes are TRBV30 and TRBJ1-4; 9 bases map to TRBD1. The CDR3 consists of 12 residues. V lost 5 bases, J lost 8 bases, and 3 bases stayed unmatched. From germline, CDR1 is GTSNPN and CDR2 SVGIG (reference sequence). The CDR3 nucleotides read TGTGCCTGGGGGACAGGGCGGGAAAAACTGTTTTTT. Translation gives CAWGTGREKLFF. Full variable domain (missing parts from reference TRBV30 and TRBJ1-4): SQTIHQWPATLVQPVGSPLSLECTVEGTSNPNLYWYRQAAGRGLQLLFYSVGIGQISSEVPQNLSASRPQDRQFILSSKKLLLSDSGFYLCAWGTGREKLFFGSGTQLSVL.

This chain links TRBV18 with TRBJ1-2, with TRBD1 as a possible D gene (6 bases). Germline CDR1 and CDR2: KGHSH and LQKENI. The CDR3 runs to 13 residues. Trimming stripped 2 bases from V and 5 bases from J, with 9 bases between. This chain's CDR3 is CASSPDRRYGYTF. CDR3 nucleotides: TGTGCCAGCTCACCAGACAGGCGGTATGGCTACACCTTC.

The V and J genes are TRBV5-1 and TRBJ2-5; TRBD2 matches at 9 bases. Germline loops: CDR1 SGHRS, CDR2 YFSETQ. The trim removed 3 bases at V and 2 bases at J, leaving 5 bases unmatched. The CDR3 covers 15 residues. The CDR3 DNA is TGCGCCAGCAGCTCGGGACTAGCCAGTCAAGAGACCCAGTACTTC. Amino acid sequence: CASSSGLASQETQYF.

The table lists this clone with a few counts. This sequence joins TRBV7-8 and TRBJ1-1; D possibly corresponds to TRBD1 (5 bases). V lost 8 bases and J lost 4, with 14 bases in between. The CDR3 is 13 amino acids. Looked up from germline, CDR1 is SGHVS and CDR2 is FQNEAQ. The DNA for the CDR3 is TGTGCCAGCGGAAGTCAGGGATTCACTGAAGCTTTCTTT. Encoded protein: CASGSQGFTEAFF. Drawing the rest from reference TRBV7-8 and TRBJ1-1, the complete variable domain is GAGVSQSPRYKVAKRGQDVALRCDPISGHVSLFWYQQALGQGPEFLTYFQNEAQLDKSGLPSDRFFAERPEGSVSTLKIQRTQQEDSAVYLCASGSQGFTEAFFGQGTRLTVV.

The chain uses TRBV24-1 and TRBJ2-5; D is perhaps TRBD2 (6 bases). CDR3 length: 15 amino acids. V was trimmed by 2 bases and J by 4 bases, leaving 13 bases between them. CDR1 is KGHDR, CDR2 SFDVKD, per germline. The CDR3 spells CATSDSPGVGETQYF. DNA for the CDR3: TGTGCCACCAGTGATTCCCCGGGGGTAGGAGAGACCCAGTACTTC.

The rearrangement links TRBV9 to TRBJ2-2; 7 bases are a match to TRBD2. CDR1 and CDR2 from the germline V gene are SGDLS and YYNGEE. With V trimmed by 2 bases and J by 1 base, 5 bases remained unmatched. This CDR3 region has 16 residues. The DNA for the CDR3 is TGTGCCAGCAGCGTTCGGGGCGGGGGGAACACCGGGGAGCTGTTTTTT. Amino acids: CASSVRGGGNTGELFF. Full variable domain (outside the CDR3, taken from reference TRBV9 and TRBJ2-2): DSGVTQTPKHLITATGQRVTLRCSPRSGDLSVYWYQQSLDQGLQFLIQYYNGEERAKGNILERFSAQQFPDLHSELNLSSLELGDSALYFCASSVRGGGNTGELFFGEGSRLTVL.

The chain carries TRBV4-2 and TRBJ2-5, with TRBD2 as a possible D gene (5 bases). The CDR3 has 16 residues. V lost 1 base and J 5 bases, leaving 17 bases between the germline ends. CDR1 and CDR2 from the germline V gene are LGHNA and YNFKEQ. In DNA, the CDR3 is TGTGCCAGCAGCCAAGGGACTGACCAGTTTTCCGAGACCCAGTACTTC. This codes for CASSQGTDQFSETQYF.

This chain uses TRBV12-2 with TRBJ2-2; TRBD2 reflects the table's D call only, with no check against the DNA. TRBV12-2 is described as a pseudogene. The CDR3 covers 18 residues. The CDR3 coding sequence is TGTGCAAGTCGCTTAGGAGGCGGGAGGGCCGGGGACACCGGGGAGCTGTTTTTT. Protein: CASRLGGGRAGDTGELFF.

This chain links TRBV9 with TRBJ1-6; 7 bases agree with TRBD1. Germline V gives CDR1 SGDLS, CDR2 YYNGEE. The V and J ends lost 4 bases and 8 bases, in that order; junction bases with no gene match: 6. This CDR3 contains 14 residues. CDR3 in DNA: TGTGCCAGCAGCACCGACAGGGAAGATTCACCCCTCCACTTT. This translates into CASSTDREDSPLHF.

For the CDR3, the DNA is TGTGCCAGTACCCCTGGGGAGCAGGGGGCCCCCGGGGAGCTGTTTTTT. This encodes CASTPGEQGAPGELFF. This chain joins TRBV19 and TRBJ2-2, with 8 bases aligning to TRBD1. CDR1 LNHDA and CDR2 SQIVND come from the germline V gene (reference sequence). V shed 7 bases and J 6 bases; nucleotides not matched to a gene: 13. The CDR3 is 16 amino acids. The variable domain in full, completed from reference TRBV19 and TRBJ2-2, reads DGGITQSPKYLFRKEGQNVTLSCEQNLNHDAMYWYRQDPGQGLRLIYYSQIVNDFQKGDIAEGYSVSREKKESFPLTVTSAQKNPTAFYLCASTPGEQGAPGELFFGEGSRLTVL.

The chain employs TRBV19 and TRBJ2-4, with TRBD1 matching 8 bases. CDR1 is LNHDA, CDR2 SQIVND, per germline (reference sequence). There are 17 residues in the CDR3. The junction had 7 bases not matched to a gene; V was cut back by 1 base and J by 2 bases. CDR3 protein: CASSIGQGARTKNIQYF. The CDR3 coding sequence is TGTGCCAGTAGTATAGGGCAGGGGGCTCGAACCAAAAACATTCAGTACTTC. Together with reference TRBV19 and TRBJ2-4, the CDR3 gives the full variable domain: DGGITQSPKYLFRKEGQNVTLSCEQNLNHDAMYWYRQDPGQGLRLIYYSQIVNDFQKGDIAEGYSVSREKKESFPLTVTSAQKNPTAFYLCASSIGQGARTKNIQYFGAGTRLSVL.

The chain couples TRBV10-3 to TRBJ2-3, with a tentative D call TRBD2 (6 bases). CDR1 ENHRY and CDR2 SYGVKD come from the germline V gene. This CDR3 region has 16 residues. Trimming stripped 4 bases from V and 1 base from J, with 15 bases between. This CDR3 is CAISGGTGGGTDTQYF. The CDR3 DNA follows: TGTGCCATCAGTGGAGGAACCGGGGGAGGCACAGATACGCAGTATTTT.

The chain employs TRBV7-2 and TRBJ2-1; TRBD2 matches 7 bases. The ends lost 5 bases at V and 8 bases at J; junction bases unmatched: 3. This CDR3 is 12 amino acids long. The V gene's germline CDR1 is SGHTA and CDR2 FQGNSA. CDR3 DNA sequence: TGTGCCAGCAGCCTGACTAGCTATGAGCAGTTCTTC. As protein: CASSLTSYEQFF.